This record concerns one TCR beta chain sequence. This record comes from a study of T cell responses to AZD1222 COVID-19 vaccine. The germline V gene has CDR1 SQVTM and CDR2 ANQGSEA. The CDR3 length is 13 residues. V shed 4 bases and J shed 7 bases, with 16 bases lying between them. Sequenced by immunoSEQ multiplex PCR; TCRdb stores in-frame clones only, minus some. The sample contains about 170,000 clones, around 90% of which appear only once. The chain combines TRBV29-1 with TRBJ2-5; unclear D gene. The sequencing used peripheral blood, collected 28 days after the second dose of the MenACWY control vaccine. The sequence was collected from an adult who received the MenACWY meningococcal vaccine as a control. CDR3 region: CSVVHNPPVTQYF. The CDR3 nucleotides read TGCAGCGTTGTCCACAACCCCCCCGTGACCCAGTACTTC. Combining the CDR3 with reference TRBV29-1 and TRBJ2-5 gives the whole variable domain SAVISQKPSRDICQRGTSLTIQCQVDSQVTMMFWYRQQPGQSLTLIATANQGSEATYESGFVIDKFPISRPNLTFSTLTVSNMSPEDSSIYLCSVVHNPPVTQYFGPGTRLLVL.